The 17 T cell receptor beta chains given below trace back to one sample, sequenced in a study of long-term antiretroviral therapy in people with HIV. Version v3.0 of the immunoSEQ assay was performed at survey level. Method: immunoSEQ multiplex PCR; TCRdb's copy keeps in-frame clones and lacks some. In the table there are approximately 15,000 clones, roughly 85% of which are singletons. Sequences were derived from unsorted PBMCs, sampled 1.8 years before starting antiretroviral therapy. The source is a woman aged 40 to 50 with HIV.

This chain connects TRBV7-3 to TRBJ2-7; D might be TRBD2 (5 bases). CDR1 and CDR2 (germline): SGHTA, FQGTGA. V was pared by 2 bases and J by 7 bases, with 15 bases between. The CDR3 runs 14 residues. This chain's CDR3 is CASSLLGESGEQYF. CDR3 DNA: TGTGCCAGCAGCTTACTCGGCGAATCGGGAGAGCAGTACTTC.

The chain carries TRBV4-1 and TRBJ2-2; 9 bases agree with TRBD1. The CDR3 sequence is 16 residues long. Germline values: CDR1 MGHRA, CDR2 YSYEKL. Trimming took 2 bases from V and 3 from J; bases not matched to a gene: 4. The DNA of the CDR3 is TGCGCCAGCAGCCAAAGAACAGGGGGCTACACCGGGGAGCTGTTTTTT. Protein: CASSQRTGGYTGELFF.

This sequence joins TRBV19 and TRBJ2-2; tentative D call: TRBD1 (6 bases). The V end was cut by 10 bases, the J end by 2 bases, with 17 bases between. The CDR3 has 15 residues. The germline CDR1 and CDR2 sequences are LNHDA and SQIVND (reference sequence). The CDR3 spells CATSTTGSNTGELFF. CDR3 DNA: TGTGCCACCAGCACTACAGGGTCCAACACCGGGGAGCTGTTTTTT.

The gene calls are TRBV4-1 and TRBJ1-1; 7 bases align to TRBD1. J was trimmed by 4 bases and V by 1 base; bases with no gene match: 6. CDR1 and CDR2 from the germline V gene are MGHRA and YSYEKL. The length of the CDR3 is 15 residues. The CDR3 region is CASSQGQGLSTEAFF. Written as DNA, the CDR3 is TGCGCCAGCAGCCAAGGACAGGGTCTGTCCACTGAAGCTTTCTTT.

The chain joins TRBV10-3 to TRBJ2-5; a possible D gene is TRBD2 (6 bases). The CDR3 extends over 14 amino acids. Germline V gene sequence: CDR1 ENHRY, CDR2 SYGVKD. Trimming left V 2 bases short and J 4 bases short, with 11 bases between. The CDR3 region has the DNA TGTGCCATCAGTGAGATGGACGGGGGAGAGACCCAGTACTTC. This sequence encodes CAISEMDGGETQYF.

The rearrangement joins TRBV7-2 to TRBJ2-7; 8 positions match TRBD2. This CDR3 has 18 amino acids. Germline lookup yields CDR1 SGHTA and CDR2 FQGNSA. The junction had 11 bases not matched to a gene; V was cut back by 1 base and J by 0 bases. CDR3: CASSLVPLAGASSYEQYF. CDR3 nucleotides: TGTGCCAGCAGCTTAGTCCCCCTAGCGGGTGCCAGCTCCTACGAGCAGTACTTC. The full variable domain, with the rest looked up from reference TRBV7-2 and TRBJ2-7, is GAGVSQSPSNKVTEKGKDVELRCDPISGHTALYWYRQSLGQGLEFLIYFQGNSAPDKSGLPSDRFSAERTGGSVSTLTIQRTQQEDSAVYLCASSLVPLAGASSYEQYFGPGTRLTVT.

The rearrangement uses TRBV10-2 and TRBJ1-2; 7 bases map to TRBD1. Germline V gene data show CDR1 as WSHSY and CDR2 as SAAADI. Unmatched junction bases numbered 12, after V lost 4 bases and J lost 1 base. The CDR3 totals 17 residues. The CDR3 is CASSGGVGGGGNYGYTF. The DNA of the CDR3 is TGCGCCAGCAGTGGAGGCGTCGGAGGGGGCGGTAACTATGGCTACACCTTC.

The rearrangement uses TRBV6-5 and TRBJ1-2; 8 bases are shared with TRBD1. The CDR3 runs 15 residues. Germline loops: CDR1 MNHEY, CDR2 SVGAGI. The V and J ends lost 0 bases and 5 bases, in that order; junction bases with no gene match: 5. In nucleotides, the CDR3 is TGTGCCAGCAGTTACTCCCTTCAGGGGGCTTATGGCTACACCTTC. Translation gives CASSYSLQGAYGYTF.

The chain links TRBV29-1 to TRBJ2-7; D remains unclear. The CDR3 is made up of 11 amino acids. Germline V gene data show CDR1 as SQVTM and CDR2 as ANQGSEA. Deletions cut 4 bases from V and 3 bases from J, with 7 bases between. CDR3 nucleotide sequence: TGCAGCGTTGGGTTGAACTACGAGCAGTACTTC. It encodes CSVGLNYEQYF.

This clone was seen a single time. The chain is built from TRBV27 and TRBJ1-4; a possible D gene is TRBD1 (5 bases). Trimming removed 6 bases from V and 0 bases from J, with 8 bases in between. This CDR3 is 14 amino acids long. Germline V gives CDR1 MNHEY, CDR2 SMNVEV (reference sequence). In nucleotides, the CDR3 is TGTGCCAGCAGGGGGACGGCAACTAATGAAAAACTGTTTTTT. This gives the protein CASRGTATNEKLFF.

This clone was recorded a few times. The chain carries TRBV18 and TRBJ1-1, with D perhaps matching TRBD1 (5 bases). Looked up from germline, CDR1 is KGHSH and CDR2 is LQKENI. The CDR3 loop spans 13 amino acids. V was clipped by 6 bases and J by 1 base, with 9 bases between them. DNA for the CDR3: TGTGCCAGCTCCCTGGGGGAGAACACTGAAGCTTTCTTT. It translates to CASSLGENTEAFF.

V gene TRBV27 combines with J gene TRBJ2-7; possibly TRBD2 for D (5 bases). Per the germline V gene, CDR1 is MNHEY and CDR2 is SMNVEV (reference sequence). Trimming took 8 bases from V and 2 from J, leaving 13 bases between them. The CDR3 sequence is 13 residues long. CDR3 sequence reads: CASRASLPYEQYF. DNA for the CDR3: TGTGCCAGCCGGGCTAGCCTCCCCTACGAGCAGTACTTC.

The chain links TRBV7-9 to TRBJ1-1; no clear D gene. Trimming took 5 bases from V and 1 from J, leaving 14 bases between them. The CDR3 is made up of 15 amino acids. Per the germline V gene, CDR1 is SEHNR and CDR2 is FQNEAQ (reference sequence). Written as DNA, the CDR3 is TGTGCCAGCAGCCATCGGGAGGGCGGGAACACTGAAGCTTTCTTT. The encoded protein is CASSHREGGNTEAFF. The whole variable domain, remainder taken from reference TRBV7-9 and TRBJ1-1, is DTGVSQNPRHKITKRGQNVTFRCDPISEHNRLYWYRQTLGQGPEFLTYFQNEAQLEKSRLLSDRFSAERPKGSFSTLEIQRTEQGDSAMYLCASSHREGGNTEAFFGQGTRLTVV.

The chain links TRBV4-2 to TRBJ2-5, with a possible D match to TRBD1 (6 bases). The V end lost 3 bases, the J end lost 0 bases, and 11 bases lay between the germline ends. The CDR3 length is 15 residues. Germline V lookup: CDR1 LGHNA, CDR2 YNFKEQ. The CDR3 region has the DNA TGTGCCAGCAGCCATCGGACAGACTACCAAGAGACCCAGTACTTC. Translated: CASSHRTDYQETQYF.

CDR3 DNA: TGCGCCAGCAGCCTAGGACAGGGGCCGATGAACACTGAAGCTTTCTTT. Translation gives CASSLGQGPMNTEAFF. This rearrangement joins TRBV5-1 to TRBJ1-1; TRBD1 aligns across 9 bases. V lost 4 bases to trimming and J lost 0 bases; unmatched junction nucleotides: 7. The CDR3 sequence is 16 residues long. CDR1 and CDR2 from the germline V gene are SGHRS and YFSETQ.

The J gene is TRBJ1-1, the V gene TRBV18, with TRBD1 as a possible D gene (6 bases). CDR1 is KGHSH, CDR2 LQKENI, per germline. Trimming removed 6 bases from V and 3 bases from J, with 17 bases in between. The CDR3 has 15 amino acids. In DNA form, the CDR3 reads TGTGCCAGCTCTCAGACAGGCAGTGGGGACACTGAAGCTTTCTTT. Translating gives CASSQTGSGDTEAFF.

The gene calls are TRBV13 and TRBJ2-1; TRBD2 might be the D (5 bases). Germline V CDR1 and CDR2: PRHDT, FYEKMQ (reference sequence). The CDR3 runs to 14 residues. Trimming took 1 base from V and 4 from J, leaving 8 bases between them. The CDR3: CASSLASGYNEQFF. CDR3 DNA: TGTGCCAGCAGCTTAGCGAGCGGTTACAATGAGCAGTTCTTC.